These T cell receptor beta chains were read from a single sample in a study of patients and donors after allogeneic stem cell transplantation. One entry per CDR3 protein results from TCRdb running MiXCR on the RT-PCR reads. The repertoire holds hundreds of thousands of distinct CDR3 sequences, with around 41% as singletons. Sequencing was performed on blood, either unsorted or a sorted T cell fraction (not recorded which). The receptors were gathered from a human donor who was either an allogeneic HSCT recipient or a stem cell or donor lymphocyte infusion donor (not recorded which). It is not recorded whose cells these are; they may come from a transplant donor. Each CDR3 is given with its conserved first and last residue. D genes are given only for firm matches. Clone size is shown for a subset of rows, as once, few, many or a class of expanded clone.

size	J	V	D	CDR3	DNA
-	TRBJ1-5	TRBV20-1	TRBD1	CSAGSGTGATGSQPQHF	TGCAGTGCTGGCTCCGGGACAGGGGCGACTGGAAGCCAGCCCCAGCATTTT
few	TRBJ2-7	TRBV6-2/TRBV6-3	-	CASSSWGFGEQYF	TGTGCCAGCAGTTCGTGGGGGTTTGGCGAGCAGTACTTC
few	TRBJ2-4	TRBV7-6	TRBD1	CASSPRTGLAKNIQYF	TGTGCCAGCAGCCCAAGGACAGGGTTGGCCAAAAACATTCAGTACTTC
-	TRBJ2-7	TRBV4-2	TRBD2	CASSLTSGGINEQYF	TGTGCCAGCAGCCTTACTAGCGGGGGGATAAACGAGCAGTACTTC
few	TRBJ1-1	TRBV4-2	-	CASSQVYGEAFF	TGTGCCAGCAGCCAAGTATACGGTGAAGCTTTCTTT
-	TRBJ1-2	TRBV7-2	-	CASSPQPGNGYTF	TGTGCCAGCAGCCCCCAACCAGGGAACGGCTACACCTTC
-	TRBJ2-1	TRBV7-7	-	CASSSRVGSHSPIF	TGTGCCAGCAGCTCCCGCGTAGGGTCGCATTCCCCCATCTTC
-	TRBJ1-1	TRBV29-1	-	CSVLRDTGGTEAFF	TGCAGCGTTCTCCGGGACACCGGGGGCACTGAAGCTTTCTTT
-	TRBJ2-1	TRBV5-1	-	CASSWAYNEQFF	TGCGCCAGCAGCTGGGCCTACAATGAGCAGTTCTTC
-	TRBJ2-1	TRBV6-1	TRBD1	CASSLGQGATIRYNEQFF	TGTGCCAGCAGTTTGGGACAGGGGGCCACAATCCGATACAATGAGCAGTTCTTC
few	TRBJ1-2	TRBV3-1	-	CASSPPGASGYTF	TGTGCCAGCAGCCCGCCGGGGGCATCGGGCTACACCTTC
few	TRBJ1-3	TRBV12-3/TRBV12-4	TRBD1	CASSFRTGGTNTIYF	TGTGCCAGCAGTTTTAGGACAGGAGGTACGAACACCATATATTTT
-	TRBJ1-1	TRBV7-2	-	CASSFTMNTEAFF	TGTGCCAGCAGCTTTACCATGAACACTGAAGCTTTCTTT
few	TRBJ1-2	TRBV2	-	CARLDGHPYGYTF	TGTGCCAGACTGGATGGACACCCCTATGGCTACACCTTC
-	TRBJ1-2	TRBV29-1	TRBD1	CSVSPGGGGYTF	TGCAGCGTTAGCCCAGGGGGAGGTGGCTACACCTTC
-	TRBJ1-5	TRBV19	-	CASSSGQNHQPQHF	TGTGCCAGTAGTAGTGGACAGAACCATCAGCCCCAGCATTTT
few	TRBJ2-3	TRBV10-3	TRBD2	CAISESLAGEYF	TGTGCCATCAGTGAGTCGCTAGCGGGAGAGTATTTT
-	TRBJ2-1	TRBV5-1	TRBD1	CASSPIRDRAYNEQFF	TGCGCCAGCAGCCCTATCCGGGACAGAGCCTACAATGAGCAGTTCTTC
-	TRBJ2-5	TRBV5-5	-	CASSSGGLEETQYF	TGTGCCAGCAGCTCCGGCGGGTTAGAAGAGACCCAGTACTTC
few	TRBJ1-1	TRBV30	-	CAWSVRGSMNTEAFF	TGTGCCTGGAGTGTACGAGGCTCCATGAACACTGAAGCTTTCTTT
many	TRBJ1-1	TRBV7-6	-	CASSLGGGNTEAFF	TGTGCCAGCAGCTTAGGTGGGGGGAACACTGAAGCTTTCTTT
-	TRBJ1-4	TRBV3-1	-	CASSRGGQMDEKLFF	TGTGCCAGCAGCCGGGGGGGCCAAATGGATGAAAAACTGTTTTTT